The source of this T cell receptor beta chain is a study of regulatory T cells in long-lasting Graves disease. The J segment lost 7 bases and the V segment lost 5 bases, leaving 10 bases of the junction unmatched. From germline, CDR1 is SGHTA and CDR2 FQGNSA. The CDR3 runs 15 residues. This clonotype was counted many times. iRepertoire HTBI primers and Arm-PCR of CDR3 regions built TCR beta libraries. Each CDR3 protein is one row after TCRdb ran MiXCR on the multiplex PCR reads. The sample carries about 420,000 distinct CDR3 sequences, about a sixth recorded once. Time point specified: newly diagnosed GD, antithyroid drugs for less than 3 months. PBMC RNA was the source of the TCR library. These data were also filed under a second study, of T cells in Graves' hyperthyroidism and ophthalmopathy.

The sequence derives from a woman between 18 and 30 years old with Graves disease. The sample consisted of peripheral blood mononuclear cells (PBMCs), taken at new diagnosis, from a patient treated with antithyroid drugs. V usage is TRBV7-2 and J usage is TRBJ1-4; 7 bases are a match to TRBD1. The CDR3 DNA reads TGTGCCAGCAGCAATAGACAGGGAGGGGGTGAAAAACTGTTTTTT. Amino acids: CASSNRQGGGEKLFF. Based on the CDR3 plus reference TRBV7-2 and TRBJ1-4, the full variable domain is GAGVSQSPSNKVTEKGKDVELRCDPISGHTALYWYRQSLGQGLEFLIYFQGNSAPDKSGLPSDRFSAERTGGSVSTLTIQRTQQEDSAVYLCASSNRQGGGEKLFFGSGTQLSVL.